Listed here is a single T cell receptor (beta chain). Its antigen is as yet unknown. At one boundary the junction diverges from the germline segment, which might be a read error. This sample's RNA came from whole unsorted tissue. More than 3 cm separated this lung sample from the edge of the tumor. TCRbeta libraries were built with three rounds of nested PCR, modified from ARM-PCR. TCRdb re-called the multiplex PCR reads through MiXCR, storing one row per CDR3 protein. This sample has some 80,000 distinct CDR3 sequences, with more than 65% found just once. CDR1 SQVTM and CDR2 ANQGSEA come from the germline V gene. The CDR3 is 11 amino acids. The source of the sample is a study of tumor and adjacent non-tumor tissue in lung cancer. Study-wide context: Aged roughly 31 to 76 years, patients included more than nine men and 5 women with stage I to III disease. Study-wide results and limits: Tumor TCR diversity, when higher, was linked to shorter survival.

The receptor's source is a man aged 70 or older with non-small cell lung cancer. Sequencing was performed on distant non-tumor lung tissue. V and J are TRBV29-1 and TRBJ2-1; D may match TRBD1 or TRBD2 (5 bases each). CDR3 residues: CGVEWGNEQFF. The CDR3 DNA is TGCGGCGTGGAATGGGGGAATGAGCAGTTCTTC.